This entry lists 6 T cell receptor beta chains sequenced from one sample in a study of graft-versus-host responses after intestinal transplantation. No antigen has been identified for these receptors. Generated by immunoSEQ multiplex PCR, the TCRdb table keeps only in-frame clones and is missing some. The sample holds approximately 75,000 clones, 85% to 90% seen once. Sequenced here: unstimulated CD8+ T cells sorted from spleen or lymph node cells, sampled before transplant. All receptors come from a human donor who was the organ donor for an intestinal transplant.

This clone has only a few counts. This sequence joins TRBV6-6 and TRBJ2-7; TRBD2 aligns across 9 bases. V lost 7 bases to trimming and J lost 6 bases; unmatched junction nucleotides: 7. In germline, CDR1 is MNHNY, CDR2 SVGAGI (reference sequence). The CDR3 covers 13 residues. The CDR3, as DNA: TGTGCCAGCACGAGCGGGGGGCCTCGCGAGCAGTACGTC. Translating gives CASTSGGPREQYV.

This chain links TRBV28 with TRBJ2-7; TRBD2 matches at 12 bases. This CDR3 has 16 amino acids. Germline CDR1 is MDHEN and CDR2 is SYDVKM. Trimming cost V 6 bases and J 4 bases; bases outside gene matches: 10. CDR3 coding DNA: TGTGCCAGCAGCCCCCGGTTACTAGCGGGGGGTTACGAGCAGTACGTC. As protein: CASSPRLLAGGYEQYV.

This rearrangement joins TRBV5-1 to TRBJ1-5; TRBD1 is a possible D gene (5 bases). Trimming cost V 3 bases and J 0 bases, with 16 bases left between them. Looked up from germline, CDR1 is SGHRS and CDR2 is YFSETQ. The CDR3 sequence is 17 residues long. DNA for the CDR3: TGCGCCAGCAGCTCGCGGACAAAACCCTATAGCAATCAGCCCCAGCATTTT. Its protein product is CASSSRTKPYSNQPQHF.

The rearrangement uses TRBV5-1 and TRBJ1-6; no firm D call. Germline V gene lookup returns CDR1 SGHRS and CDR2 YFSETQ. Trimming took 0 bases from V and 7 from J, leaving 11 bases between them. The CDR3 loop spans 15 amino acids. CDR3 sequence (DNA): TGCGCCAGCAGCTTGGTAGGAGGGTTGAATTCACCCCTCCACTTT. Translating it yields CASSLVGGLNSPLHF. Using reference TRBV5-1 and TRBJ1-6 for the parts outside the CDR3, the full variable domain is KAGVTQTPRYLIKTRGQQVTLSCSPISGHRSVSWYQQTPGQGLQFLFEYFSETQRNKGNFPGRFSGRQFSNSRSEMNVSTLELGDSALYLCASSLVGGLNSPLHFGNGTRLTVT.

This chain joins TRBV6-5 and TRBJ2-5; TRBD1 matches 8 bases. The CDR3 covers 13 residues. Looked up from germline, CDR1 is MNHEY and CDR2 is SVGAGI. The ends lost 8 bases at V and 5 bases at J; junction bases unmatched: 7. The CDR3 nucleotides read TGTGCCAGCGTTCATACAGGGGGGGAGACCCAGTACTTC. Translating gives CASVHTGGETQYF.

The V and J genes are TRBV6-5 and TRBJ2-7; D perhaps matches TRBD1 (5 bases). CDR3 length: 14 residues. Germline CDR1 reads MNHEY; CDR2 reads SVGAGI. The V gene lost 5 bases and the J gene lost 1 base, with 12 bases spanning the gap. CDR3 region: CASSPQGTSYEQYV. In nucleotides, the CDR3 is TGTGCCAGCAGTCCTCAGGGTACTTCCTACGAGCAGTACGTC.